The 6 T cell receptor beta chains reported below all come from one sample, sequenced in a study of OX40 agonist ivuxolimab in advanced cancers. The table came from immunoSEQ multiplex PCR; TCRdb's copy has only in-frame clones and leaves some out. Of approximately 40,000 clones listed, 88% were seen once; the top ten hold around a quarter. Material: CD4+ or CD8+ T cells sorted from blood, obtained in a trial of the OX40 agonist ivuxolimab. Source of these receptors: an adult with an advanced solid tumor such as melanoma, head and neck, liver or kidney cancer.

The genes are TRBV5-1 and TRBJ1-1; 9 bases map to TRBD1. Germline V gene sequence: CDR1 SGHRS, CDR2 YFSETQ. Germline trimming cut 5 bases from V and 1 base from J; bases unmatched to any gene: 0. The CDR3 loop spans 13 amino acids. The CDR3 sequence: CASRTGGNTEAFF. CDR3 nucleotide sequence: TGCGCCAGCAGGACAGGGGGGAACACTGAAGCTTTCTTT. The variable domain in full, with the rest retrieved from reference TRBV5-1 and TRBJ1-1, is KAGVTQTPRYLIKTRGQQVTLSCSPISGHRSVSWYQQTPGQGLQFLFEYFSETQRNKGNFPGRFSGRQFSNSRSEMNVSTLELGDSALYLCASRTGGNTEAFFGQGTRLTVV.

The chain combines TRBV19 with TRBJ2-7, with TRBD1 matching over 10 bases. Germline V lookup: CDR1 LNHDA, CDR2 SQIVND (reference sequence). J gave up 4 bases and V 6 bases, and 6 bases lay outside the gene matches. The CDR3 consists of 14 residues. The CDR3 sequence is CASSPGTGEYEQYF. CDR3 DNA: TGTGCCAGTAGCCCCGGGACAGGGGAGTACGAGCAGTACTTC.

This clone was picked up one time. The CDR3, as DNA: TGTGCCAGTAGTATCCCGCAAGGGCACCTGACCTATGACTATGGCTACACCTTC. It is translated as CASSIPQGHLTYDYGYTF. This chain connects TRBV19 to TRBJ1-2, with D hard to call. The CDR3 length is 18 residues. CDR1 is LNHDA and CDR2 is SQIVND in the germline V gene (reference sequence). V gave up 3 bases and J gave up 3 bases, with 23 bases separating them.

The chain couples TRBV5-6 to TRBJ2-7; D gene unclear. The germline V gene encodes CDR1 SGHDT and CDR2 YYEEEE. The CDR3 length is 14 residues. The V and J ends lost 2 bases and 0 bases respectively, with 9 bases between them. CDR3 nucleotides: TGTGCCAGCAGCTTCGTCGGATTCTCCTACGAGCAGTACTTC. The encoded protein is CASSFVGFSYEQYF.

In its sample, this clone was seen once. This chain connects TRBV29-1 to TRBJ2-7; D is possibly TRBD1 (6 bases). Germline values: CDR1 SQVTM, CDR2 ANQGSEA. This CDR3 has 15 amino acids. Deletions cut 4 bases from V and 0 bases from J, with 16 bases between. The CDR3 nucleotides read TGCAGCGTTGTTAGGACAGAGACCAGCTCCTACGAGCAGTACTTC. Protein sequence: CSVVRTETSSYEQYF.

This clone was seen a few times. This sequence joins TRBV14 and TRBJ2-1; no clear D gene. There are 13 residues in the CDR3. The V and J ends lost 4 bases and 5 bases respectively, with 9 bases between them. Germline V gene sequence: CDR1 SGHDN, CDR2 FVKESK. The CDR3 DNA reads TGTGCCAGCAGCCCAAGACAAGACAATGAGCAGTTCTTC. It yields the protein CASSPRQDNEQFF.